This T cell receptor beta chain was observed in a study of T cells in Graves' hyperthyroidism and ophthalmopathy. TCR beta CDR3 regions were amplified from RNA. RT-PCR in the first round (using the HTBI primer set) targeted the TCR CDR3. TCRdb used MiXCR to reprocess the multiplex PCR reads, holding one entry per CDR3 protein. The sample lists around 250,000 distinct CDR3 sequences; roughly 15% were seen once. Regarding the study as a whole: Onset of ophthalmopathy came a median roughly 6.4 months after the model predicted it.

Ten or more counts support this clonotype. Its matching antigen is unknown. Sample: blood. This TCR was recovered from a woman aged 40 to 55 with Graves' hyperthyroidism that later progressed to Graves' ophthalmopathy.

CDR3 protein: CASSLRLAGLVTDTQYF. The CDR3 nucleotides read TGTGCCAGCAGCTTAAGACTAGCGGGACTTGTCACAGATACGCAGTATTTT. This chain joins TRBV11-2 and TRBJ2-3, with TRBD2 identical over 11 bases. This CDR3 spans 17 amino acids. CDR1 is SGHAT, CDR2 FQNNGV, per germline. Losses at the gene ends were 2 bases for V and 2 bases for J; bases not matched to a gene: 6. The full variable domain, in which reference TRBV11-2 and TRBJ2-3 provide the parts outside the CDR3, is EAGVAQSPRYKIIEKRQSVAFWCNPISGHATLYWYQQILGQGPKLLIQFQNNGVVDDSQLPKDRFSAERLKGVDSTLKIQPAKLEDSAVYLCASSLRLAGLVTDTQYFGPGTRLTVL.